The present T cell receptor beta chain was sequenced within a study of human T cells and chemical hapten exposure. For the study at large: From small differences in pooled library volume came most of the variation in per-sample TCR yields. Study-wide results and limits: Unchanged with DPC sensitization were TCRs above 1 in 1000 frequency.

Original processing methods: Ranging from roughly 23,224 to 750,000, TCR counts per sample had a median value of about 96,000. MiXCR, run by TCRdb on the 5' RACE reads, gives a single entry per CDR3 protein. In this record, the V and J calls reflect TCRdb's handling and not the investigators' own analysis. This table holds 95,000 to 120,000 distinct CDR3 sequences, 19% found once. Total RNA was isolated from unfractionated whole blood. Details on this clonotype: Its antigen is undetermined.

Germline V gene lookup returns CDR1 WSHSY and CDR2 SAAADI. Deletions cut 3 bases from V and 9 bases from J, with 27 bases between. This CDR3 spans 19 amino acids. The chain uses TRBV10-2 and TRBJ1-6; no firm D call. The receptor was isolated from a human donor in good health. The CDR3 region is CASSELPAPGSAKGSPLHF. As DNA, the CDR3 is TGCGCCAGCAGTGAATTGCCGGCGCCAGGAAGCGCTAAGGGTTCACCCCTCCACTTT.